This is a list of T cell receptor beta chains from one sample in a study of T cells in Graves' hyperthyroidism and ophthalmopathy. TCRdb passed the multiplex PCR reads through MiXCR, listing each CDR3 protein once. The data show hundreds of thousands of distinct CDR3 sequences, with 11% to 15% seen just once and 10% held by the top ten. Sequencing was carried out using blood. All receptors come from a young woman with Graves' hyperthyroidism. Each CDR3 is given with its conserved first and last residue. D genes are given only for firm matches. Size tells how often a clone was seen (once, few, many) or the class of an expanded clone, and some rows leave it out.

-,once,TRBV4-1,17,TRBJ2-2,CASSLTPPQSTSGELFF,TGCGCCAGCAGCCTAACCCCGCCCCAATCTACATCCGGGGAGCTGTTTTTT
TRBD2,many,TRBV11-2,16,TRBJ2-3,CASSPGLVAVTDTQYF,TGTGCCAGCAGCCCGGGACTAGTAGCGGTAACAGATACGCAGTATTTT
-,many,TRBV9,17,TRBJ2-2,CASTLYGGGLDTGELFF,TGTGCCAGCACCCTCTATGGTGGGGGTCTAGACACCGGGGAGCTGTTTTTT
-,many,TRBV2,13,TRBJ1-1,CASCRSLLTEAFF,TGTGCCAGCTGCAGGTCCCTACTCACTGAAGCTTTCTTT
-,many,TRBV30,11,TRBJ2-7,CACPGAYEQYF,TGTGCCTGCCCGGGGGCCTACGAGCAGTACTTC
TRBD1,few,TRBV4-3,14,TRBJ1-4,CASSPGTVGEKLFF,TGCGCCAGCAGCCCCGGGACAGTCGGTGAAAAACTGTTTTTT
-,many,TRBV28,15,TRBJ1-3,CASSPPRVSGNTIYF,TGTGCCAGCAGTCCTCCGAGGGTCTCTGGAAACACCATATATTTT
TRBD2,-,TRBV6-2/TRBV6-3,15,TRBJ2-1,CASSFDSGRVDEQFF,TGTGCCAGCAGTTTCGATAGCGGGAGGGTGGATGAGCAGTTCTTC
-,many,TRBV7-2,15,TRBJ2-3,CASSFSLVWGDTQYF,TGTGCCAGCAGCTTCAGCCTGGTCTGGGGAGATACGCAGTATTTT
TRBD2,few,TRBV5-6,15,TRBJ2-1,CASSSASGSINEQFF,TGTGCCAGCAGCTCCGCTAGCGGGAGTATTAATGAGCAGTTCTTC
-,few,TRBV6-2/TRBV6-3,15,TRBJ1-2,CASNGGTVSSYGYTF,TGTGCCAGCAACGGGGGCACCGTGTCGTCCTATGGCTACACCTTC
-,few,TRBV11-2,15,TRBJ2-3,CASSGPLENTDTQYF,TGTGCCAGCTCGGGGCCCCTTGAAAACACAGATACGCAGTATTTT
TRBD2,many,TRBV20-1,17,TRBJ2-1,CSAPGLAEGVSYNEQFF,TGCAGTGCTCCGGGACTAGCGGAAGGAGTATCCTACAATGAGCAGTTCTTC
TRBD2,many,TRBV9,15,TRBJ2-5,CASSLAGGGWETQYF,TGTGCCAGCAGCCTAGCGGGAGGCGGTTGGGAGACCCAGTACTTC
TRBD2,many,TRBV7-3,16,TRBJ2-3,CASSLLGTKFGDTQYF,TGTGCCAGCAGCTTACTCGGGACTAAGTTCGGAGATACGCAGTATTTT
TRBD1,many,TRBV12-3/TRBV12-4,17,TRBJ1-2,CASSPTLDRVLRDGYTF,TGTGCCAGCAGCCCTACCCTTGACAGGGTGTTGAGGGATGGCTACACCTTC
TRBD1,few,TRBV6-1,13,TRBJ2-3,CASKSRGLHTQYF,TGTGCCAGCAAGTCAAGGGGGCTCCATACGCAGTATTTT
-,many,TRBV4-1,12,TRBJ2-1,CASSQALNEQFF,TGCGCCAGCAGCCAGGCCCTAAATGAGCAGTTCTTC
TRBD1,few,TRBV13,21,TRBJ1-1,CASSSGGRDSGLGDFVTEAFF,TGTGCCAGCAGCTCGGGTGGGCGGGACAGCGGACTTGGGGATTTCGTCACTGAAGCTTTCTTT
-,many,TRBV27,13,TRBJ1-1,CASSYKRNTEAFF,TGTGCCAGCTCTTACAAACGGAACACTGAAGCTTTCTTT
-,many,TRBV27,12,TRBJ2-3,CASSLYGDTQYF,TGTGCCAGCAGTTTATATGGAGATACGCAGTATTTT
-,many,TRBV18,14,TRBJ1-1,CASSPNRGNTEAFF,TGTGCCAGCTCACCAAACCGGGGAAACACTGAAGCTTTCTTT
-,-,TRBV11-2,14,TRBJ2-7,CASSLTRGDYEQYF,TGTGCCAGCAGCTTAACCCGCGGAGACTACGAGCAGTACTTC
-,few,TRBV20-1,14,TRBJ2-1,CSAREAGFYNEQFF,TGCAGTGCTAGGGAAGCGGGCTTTTACAATGAGCAGTTCTTC
TRBD2,few,TRBV24-1,17,TRBJ2-5,CATSDGTSRRWKETQYF,TGTGCCACCAGTGATGGGACTAGCAGGAGGTGGAAAGAGACCCAGTACTTC
TRBD1,many,TRBV6-1,16,TRBJ1-5,CASSPGTGVVNQPQHF,TGTGCCAGCAGTCCCGGGACAGGTGTCGTCAATCAGCCCCAGCATTTT
-,-,TRBV20-1,13,TRBJ1-4,CSARAPEGEKLFF,TGCAGTGCTAGAGCGCCCGAGGGGGAAAAACTGTTTTTT
TRBD1,-,TRBV24-1,12,TRBJ2-7,CAADRFSYEQYF,TGTGCCGCGGACAGGTTTAGCTACGAGCAGTACTTC
TRBD1,-,TRBV19,14,TRBJ2-2,CAASWGQNTGELFF,TGTGCCGCTTCTTGGGGACAGAATACCGGGGAGCTGTTTTTT
-,many,TRBV6-2/TRBV6-3,15,TRBJ1-5,CASARSGAGNQPQHF,TGTGCCAGCGCCCGATCAGGGGCGGGCAATCAGCCCCAGCATTTT
-,few,TRBV6-1,13,TRBJ2-3,CASSQGPPDTQYF,TGTGCCAGCAGTCAAGGCCCCCCAGATACGCAGTATTTT
-,-,TRBV7-2,14,TRBJ2-5,CASKDRAAQETQYF,TGTGCCAGCAAGGACCGCGCAGCCCAAGAGACCCAGTACTTC
-,many,TRBV12-3/TRBV12-4,11,TRBJ1-1,CASSYLTEAFF,TGTGCCAGCAGTTACCTAACTGAAGCTTTCTTT
TRBD2,-,TRBV7-9,17,TRBJ2-7,CASSPMYIASGRVEQYF,TGTGCCAGCAGCCCCATGTATATCGCTAGCGGGAGGGTAGAGCAGTACTTC